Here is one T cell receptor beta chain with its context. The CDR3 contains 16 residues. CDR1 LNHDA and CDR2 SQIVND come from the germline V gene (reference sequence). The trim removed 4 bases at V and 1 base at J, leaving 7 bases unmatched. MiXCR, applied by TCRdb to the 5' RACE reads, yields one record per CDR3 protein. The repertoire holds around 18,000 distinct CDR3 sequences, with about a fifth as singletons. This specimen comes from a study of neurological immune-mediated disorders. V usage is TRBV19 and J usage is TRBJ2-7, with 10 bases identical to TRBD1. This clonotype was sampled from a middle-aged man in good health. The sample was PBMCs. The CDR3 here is CASSRRDRGISYEQYF. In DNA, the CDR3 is TGTGCCAGTAGTAGGCGGGACAGGGGAATATCCTACGAGCAGTACTTC.